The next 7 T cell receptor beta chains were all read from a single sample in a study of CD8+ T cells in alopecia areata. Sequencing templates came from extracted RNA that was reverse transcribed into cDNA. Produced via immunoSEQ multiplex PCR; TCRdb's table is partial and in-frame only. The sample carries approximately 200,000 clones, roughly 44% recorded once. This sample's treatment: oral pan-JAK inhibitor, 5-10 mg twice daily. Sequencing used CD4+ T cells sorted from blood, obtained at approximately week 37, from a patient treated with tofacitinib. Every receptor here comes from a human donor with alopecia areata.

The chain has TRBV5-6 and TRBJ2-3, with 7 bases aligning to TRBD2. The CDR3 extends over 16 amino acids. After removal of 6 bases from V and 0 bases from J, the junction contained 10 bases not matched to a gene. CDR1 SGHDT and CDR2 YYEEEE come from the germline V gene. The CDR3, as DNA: TGTGCCAGCACCTACGTAGCGGGCCTTAGCACAGATACGCAGTATTTT. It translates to CASTYVAGLSTDTQYF.

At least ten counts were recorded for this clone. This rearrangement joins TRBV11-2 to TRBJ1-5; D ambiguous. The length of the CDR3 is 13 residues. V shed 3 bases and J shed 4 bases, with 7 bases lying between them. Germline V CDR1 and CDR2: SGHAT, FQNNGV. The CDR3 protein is CASSLRGNQPQHF. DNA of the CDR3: TGTGCCAGCAGCTTGAGAGGGAATCAGCCCCAGCATTTT.

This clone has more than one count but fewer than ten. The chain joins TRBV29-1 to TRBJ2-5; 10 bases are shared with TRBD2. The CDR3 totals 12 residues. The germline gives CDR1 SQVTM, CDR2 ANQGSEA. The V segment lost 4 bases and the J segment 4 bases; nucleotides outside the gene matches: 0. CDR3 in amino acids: CSVGLAGETQYF. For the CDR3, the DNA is TGCAGCGTTGGACTAGCGGGAGAGACCCAGTACTTC. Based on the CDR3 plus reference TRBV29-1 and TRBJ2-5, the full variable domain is SAVISQKPSRDICQRGTSLTIQCQVDSQVTMMFWYRQQPGQSLTLIATANQGSEATYESGFVIDKFPISRPNLTFSTLTVSNMSPEDSSIYLCSVGLAGETQYFGPGTRLLVL.

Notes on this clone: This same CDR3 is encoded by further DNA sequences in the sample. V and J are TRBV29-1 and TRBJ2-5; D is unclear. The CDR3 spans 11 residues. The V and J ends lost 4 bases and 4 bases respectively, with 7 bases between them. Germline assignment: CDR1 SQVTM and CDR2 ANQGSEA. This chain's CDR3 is CSVVVGETQYF. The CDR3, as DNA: TGCAGCGTTGTGGTTGGAGAGACCCAGTACTTC.

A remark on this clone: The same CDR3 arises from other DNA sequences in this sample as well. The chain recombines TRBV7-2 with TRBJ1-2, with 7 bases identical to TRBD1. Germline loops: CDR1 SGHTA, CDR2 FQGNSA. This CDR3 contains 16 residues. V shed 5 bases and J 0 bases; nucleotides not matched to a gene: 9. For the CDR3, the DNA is TGTGCCAGCAGCCCCCTGACAGGGAGGGCTAACTATGGCTACACCTTC. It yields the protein CASSPLTGRANYGYTF. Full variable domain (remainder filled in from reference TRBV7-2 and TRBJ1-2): GAGVSQSPSNKVTEKGKDVELRCDPISGHTALYWYRQSLGQGLEFLIYFQGNSAPDKSGLPSDRFSAERTGGSVSTLTIQRTQQEDSAVYLCASSPLTGRANYGYTFGSGTRLTVV.

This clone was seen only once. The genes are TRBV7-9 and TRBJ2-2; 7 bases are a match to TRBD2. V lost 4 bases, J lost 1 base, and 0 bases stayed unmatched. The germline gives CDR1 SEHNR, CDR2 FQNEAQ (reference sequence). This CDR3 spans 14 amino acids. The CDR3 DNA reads TGTGCCAGCAGCTCGGGAGGGAACACCGGGGAGCTGTTTTTT. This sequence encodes CASSSGGNTGELFF. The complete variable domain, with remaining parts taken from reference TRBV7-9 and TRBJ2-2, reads DTGVSQNPRHKITKRGQNVTFRCDPISEHNRLYWYRQTLGQGPEFLTYFQNEAQLEKSRLLSDRFSAERPKGSFSTLEIQRTEQGDSAMYLCASSSGGNTGELFFGEGSRLTVL.

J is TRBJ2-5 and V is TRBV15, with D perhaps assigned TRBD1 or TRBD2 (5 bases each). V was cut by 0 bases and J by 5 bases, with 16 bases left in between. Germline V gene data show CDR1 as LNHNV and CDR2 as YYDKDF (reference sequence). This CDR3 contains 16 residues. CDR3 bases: TGTGCCACCAGCAGAGATCCGCCCGGGACCGAGGAGACCCAGTACTTC. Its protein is CATSRDPPGTEETQYF.